The rows below give T cell receptor beta chains drawn from one sample of a study of shared clonotypes between healthy human individuals. Clones were read by immunoSEQ multiplex PCR, and TCRdb kept only the in-frame ones, dropping some. Of some 2,000,000 clones listed, around 96% are singletons. Sequencing was performed on naive CD8+ T cells sorted from blood. The receptor source for this set is a man between 18 and 29 years old in good health. CDR3s include the opening cysteine and the closing phenylalanine or tryptophan. D genes are given only for firm matches. The listing skips clone size in some rows; elsewhere it reads once, few, many or a size class.

CDR3 length	V gene	clone size	J gene	D gene	CDR3 protein	CDR3 DNA
14	TRBV7-8	.	TRBJ2-7	.	CASSLAGLSYEQYF	TGTGCCAGCAGCCTTGCGGGCCTATCCTACGAGCAGTACTTC
15	TRBV5-4	.	TRBJ2-3	.	CASSLLGSARDTQYF	TGTGCCAGCAGCTTGCTGGGGTCTGCCCGAGATACGCAGTATTTT
16	TRBV6-6	once	TRBJ2-3	.	CASSYSVRGQPDTQYF	TGTGCCAGCAGTTACTCCGTGAGGGGCCAGCCAGATACGCAGTATTTT
13	TRBV2	.	TRBJ2-5	TRBD2	CASSLTSGRLQYF	TGTGCCAGCAGCCTGACTAGCGGGAGGTTGCAGTACTTC
13	TRBV5-1	.	TRBJ2-7	.	CATRGPGAYEQYF	TGCGCCACCAGAGGTCCAGGGGCGTACGAGCAGTACTTC
14	TRBV5-4	.	TRBJ2-7	.	CASSAAGTSYEQYF	TGTGCCAGTAGCGCCGCTGGAACTTCTTACGAGCAGTACTTC
15	TRBV28	.	TRBJ2-7	.	CASSFRGFLSHEQYF	TGTGCCAGCAGTTTTAGGGGATTCCTGTCCCACGAGCAGTACTTC
21	TRBV9	.	TRBJ2-5	.	CASSAPLKTDDIQDPQETQYF	TGTGCCAGCTCAGCCCCCCTGAAGACGGACGATATACAAGACCCACAAGAGACCCAGTACTTC
15	TRBV7-9	.	TRBJ2-3	TRBD1	CASSFPGQGKDTQYF	TGTGCCAGCAGCTTTCCGGGACAGGGCAAAGATACGCAGTATTTT
16	TRBV19	.	TRBJ2-5	TRBD1	CASSTHGPGGTETQYF	TGTGCCAGTAGTACCCACGGGCCAGGGGGCACGGAGACCCAGTACTTC
13	TRBV28	.	TRBJ1-2	.	CASSQDSFYGYTF	TGTGCCAGCAGTCAGGACAGCTTCTATGGCTACACCTTC
17	TRBV5-8	.	TRBJ1-2	.	CASSSEVEGQRSYGYTF	TGTGCCAGCAGCTCCGAAGTAGAAGGACAACGGTCCTATGGCTACACCTTC
13	TRBV7-8	.	TRBJ2-7	TRBD2	CASSLRGAYEQYF	TGTGCCAGCAGCTTACGGGGGGCCTACGAGCAGTACTTC
15	TRBV7-9	.	TRBJ1-1	.	CASSLIGGTSAEAFF	TGTGCCAGCAGCTTAATCGGAGGGACCTCAGCCGAAGCTTTCTTT
16	TRBV27	.	TRBJ2-7	.	CASSLSTGTLSYEQYF	TGTGCCAGCAGTTTATCAACAGGTACACTCTCCTACGAGCAGTACTTC
14	TRBV4-1	.	TRBJ2-7	.	CASSQDWASYEQYF	TGCGCCAGCAGCCAAGATTGGGCCTCCTACGAGCAGTACTTC